This T cell receptor (beta chain) comes out of a study of shared clonotypes between healthy human individuals. Study as a whole: Per-donor plates numbered three CD4 naive, three CD4 memory, two CD8 naive and one CD8 memory. Study observations and caveats: The sole specimen, blood, was sampled, and tissue repertoires likely differ.

With 3 bases removed from V and 5 bases from J, the gap between germline ends came to 7 bases. The CDR3 loop spans 12 amino acids. Germline V lookup: CDR1 MDHEN, CDR2 SYDVKM. Assay execution took place at the deep level. The assay was immunoSEQ multiplex PCR, and TCRdb's table has in-frame clones only and misses some. The sample carries roughly 1.4 million clones, about 98.5% recorded once. With regard to this clone: Its antigen is unknown. The identical CDR3 is also encoded by other nucleotide sequences in the sample.

This clonotype originated in a man aged 25 to 45 in good health. Material for sequencing was naive CD4+ T cells sorted from blood. Subset described: CD45RA+ positively selected. V is TRBV28 and J is TRBJ1-2; D is ambiguous. The CDR3 DNA follows: TGTGCCAGCAGTTTGGGCGGTTATGGCTACACCTTC. Residues: CASSLGGYGYTF.